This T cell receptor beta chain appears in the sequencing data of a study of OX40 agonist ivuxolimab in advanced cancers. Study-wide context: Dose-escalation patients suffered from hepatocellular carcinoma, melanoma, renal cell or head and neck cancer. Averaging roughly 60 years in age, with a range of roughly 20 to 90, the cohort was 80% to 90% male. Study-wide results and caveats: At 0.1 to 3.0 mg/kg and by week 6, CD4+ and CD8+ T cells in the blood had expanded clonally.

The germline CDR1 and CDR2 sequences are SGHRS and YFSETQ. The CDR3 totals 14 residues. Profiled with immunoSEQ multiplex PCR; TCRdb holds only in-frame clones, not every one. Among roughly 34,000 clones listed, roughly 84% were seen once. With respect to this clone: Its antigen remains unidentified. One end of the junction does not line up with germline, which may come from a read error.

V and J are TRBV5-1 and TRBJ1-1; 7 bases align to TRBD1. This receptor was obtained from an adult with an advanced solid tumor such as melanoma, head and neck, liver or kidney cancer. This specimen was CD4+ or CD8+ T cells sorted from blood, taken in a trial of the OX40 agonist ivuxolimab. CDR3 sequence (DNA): TGCGCCAGCAGCTCTCTGACAGGGAGGACTGGAGCTTTCTTT. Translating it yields CASSSLTGRTGAFF.